This T cell receptor beta chain was observed in a study of T cells in Graves' hyperthyroidism and ophthalmopathy. Amplification targeted TCR beta CDR3 regions from RNA transcripts. TCR CDR3 underwent first-round RT-PCR with the HTBI primer set. TCRdb reprocessed the multiplex PCR reads via MiXCR and lists one record per CDR3 protein. The repertoire holds approximately 640,000 distinct CDR3 sequences, under 20% seen once, with 3.8% in the top ten. The CDR3 covers 15 residues. With 5 bases clipped from V and 3 bases from J, the junction kept 5 bases outside the gene matches. This clonotype was seen a handful of times. Each diagnosis drew on symptoms, thyroxine, TRAb, thyroid ultrasound and orbital computed tomography findings. An approximately 9.8 ml volume of fresh peripheral blood provided the PBMCs.

This chain links TRBV12-3 or TRBV12-4 with TRBJ1-5; 9 bases are shared with TRBD1. The sequencing input was blood. The sequence was obtained from a woman younger than 45 with Graves' hyperthyroidism. CDR3 amino acids: CASSSNRGLNQPQHF. The CDR3 DNA is TGTGCCAGCAGTAGCAACAGGGGGCTCAATCAGCCCCAGCATTTT.